The 10 T cell receptor beta chains presented below share a single source sample, sequenced in a study of blood T cells in healthy people across ages. Using a J-beta primer mix together with a sample-barcoded 5' primer, a second PCR was run for roughly 7 to 11 cycles. Using its own MiXCR run on the 5' RACE reads, TCRdb lists one record per CDR3 protein. The sample records around 1,500,000 distinct CDR3 sequences, approximately 42% being singletons. Sequenced input: blood. The receptors derive from a young woman in good health.

This clonotype has just one count. The J gene is TRBJ2-1, the V gene TRBV12-3 or TRBV12-4; 13 nucleotides agree with TRBD2. This CDR3 spans 15 amino acids. The ends lost 5 bases at V and 7 bases at J; junction bases unmatched: 5. The CDR3, as DNA: TGTGCCAGCAGTATGGGACTAGCGGGAATTAATGAGCAGTTCTTC. Its translation: CASSMGLAGINEQFF.

The sample holds a few counts of this clonotype. The chain couples TRBV29-1 to TRBJ2-1, with D possibly TRBD2 on 5 matching bases. CDR3 size: 14 residues. The germline V gene has CDR1 SQVTM and CDR2 ANQGSEA. Between the trimmed V and J ends, which lost 4 bases and 5 bases, there was a span of 15 bases. DNA for the CDR3: TGCAGCGTTGGTATAGGAGGCGCCCACAATGAGCAGTTCTTC. Translated, it gives CSVGIGGAHNEQFF.

J is TRBJ1-2 and V is TRBV30; D is perhaps TRBD1 (5 bases). V lost 4 bases to trimming and J lost 5 bases, with 20 bases between them. This CDR3 comprises 15 residues. Germline values: CDR1 GTSNPN, CDR2 SVGIG (reference sequence). Here the CDR3 reads CAWTTVGARRYGYTF. CDR3 sequence (DNA): TGTGCCTGGACCACCGTAGGGGCACGGCGATATGGCTACACCTTC.

The genes are TRBV10-3 and TRBJ1-6; D may be TRBD1 (6 bases). CDR1 and CDR2 from the germline V gene are ENHRY and SYGVKD. The CDR3 covers 16 residues. Trimming removed 2 bases at V and 6 bases at J, with 14 bases between. The CDR3 DNA reads as TGTGCCATCAGTGAGGAGGGGTCGGGGGCTAATTCACCCCTCCACTTT. Translation: CAISEEGSGANSPLHF.

This clonotype was counted between two and nine times. The chain couples TRBV7-2 to TRBJ2-7; TRBD2 aligns across 11 bases. The germline CDR1 and CDR2 sequences are SGHTA and FQGNSA. The CDR3 covers 15 residues. V lost 7 bases, J lost 4 bases, and 9 bases stayed unmatched. For the CDR3, the DNA is TGTGCCAGCACCCCGTCGGCTAGCGGGAGGTACGAGCAGTACTTC. Residues: CASTPSASGRYEQYF.

This clonotype has ten or more counts. The J gene is TRBJ2-1, the V gene TRBV6-2 or TRBV6-3; D uncertain. CDR3 length: 14 residues. Trimming took off 5 bases at V and 4 bases at J, with 12 bases between the two ends. CDR1 is MNHEY, CDR2 SVGEGT, per germline. CDR3 bases: TGTGCCAGCAGTACCCCGTTCACTTACAATGAGCAGTTCTTC. It translates to CASSTPFTYNEQFF.

Points on this clonotype: The junction differs from germline at one of its ends, possibly a read error. The V and J genes are TRBV7-2 and TRBJ2-3; perhaps TRBD2 as D (5 bases). CDR1 and CDR2 from the germline V gene are SGHTA and FQGNSA. The CDR3 runs 13 residues. The CDR3 spells CASSLVGRDTQYF. CDR3 in DNA: TGCGCCAGCAGCTTGGTTGGGAGAGATACGCAGTATTTT. Filled out from reference TRBV7-2 and TRBJ2-3, the complete variable domain reads GAGVSQSPSNKVTEKGKDVELRCDPISGHTALYWYRQSLGQGLEFLIYFQGNSAPDKSGLPSDRFSAERTGGSVSTLTIQRTQQEDSAVYLCASSLVGRDTQYFGPGTRLTVL.

The V call is TRBV20-1, the J call TRBJ2-5, with 8 bases lining up with TRBD2. V gave up 0 bases and J gave up 11 bases; unmatched junction bases: 17. The CDR3 is 16 amino acids. The germline CDR1 and CDR2 sequences are DFQATT and SNEGSKA (reference sequence). DNA of the CDR3: TGCAGTGCTAGAGATCCGGATAGCGGGATTTTAGAGGAGCAGTACTTC. As protein: CSARDPDSGILEEQYF.

DNA of the CDR3: TGTGCCAGCAGCGTAGCACCCTCCGCCGAGCAGTACTTC. This sequence encodes CASSVAPSAEQYF. This sequence joins TRBV9 and TRBJ2-7, with D hard to call. Deletions cut 0 bases from V and 6 bases from J, with 10 bases between. The germline CDR1 and CDR2 sequences are SGDLS and YYNGEE. CDR3 length: 13 residues.

This clonotype came up a few times. V is TRBV10-3 and J is TRBJ1-2, with D maybe TRBD1 (6 bases). V was clipped by 4 bases and J by 1 base, with 16 bases between them. The CDR3 is 16 residues long. Germline V CDR1 and CDR2: ENHRY, SYGVKD. The CDR3 loop reads CAISVEVTGDNYGYTF. Here the CDR3 DNA reads TGTGCCATCAGTGTGGAAGTGACAGGAGATAACTATGGCTACACCTTC.